This TCR beta chain was observed in a study of blood T cell repertoires in COVID-19. Per the original data handling: Amplification of reference gene primers provided the estimated nucleated cell counts. The assay was immunoSEQ multiplex PCR, and TCRdb's table has in-frame clones only and misses some. That table supplies the V and J calls and clone size; D and trimming were determined from the DNA. Seen here are a few hundred thousand clones, around 85% observed once, and the top ten hold just over 8%. The CDR3 has 17 residues. Germline assignment: CDR1 SQVTM and CDR2 ANQGSEA. The ends lost 3 bases at V and 1 base at J; junction bases unmatched: 12.

The chain couples TRBV29-1 to TRBJ2-1; 7 bases match TRBD1. The sequence derives from a woman aged 55-69 years who had recovered from COVID-19. Sequenced: PBMCs or T cells enriched from blood (not recorded which). CDR3 bases: TGCAGCGTTGATCGGGTGGCACCGGACAGGTCCTACAATGAGCAGTTCTTC. Its translation is CSVDRVAPDRSYNEQFF.